The TCR beta chain described here comes from a study of blood T cell repertoires in COVID-19. Across the study: Samples representing acute and convalescent COVID-19 were sourced from the United States, Italy and Spain. T cells, B-cell-depleted T cells, or PBMCs supplied cDNA or gDNA.

This clone was seen a few times. In the original processing: Researchers report that nucleated cell counts were estimated from reference gene primer amplification. Generated by immunoSEQ multiplex PCR, the TCRdb table keeps only in-frame clones and is missing some. V and J calls and clone size are as listed in that table; D and trimming were resolved from the DNA. The table includes around 110,000 clones, 60% to 85% detected once. Per the germline V gene, CDR1 is SGHTA and CDR2 is FQGTGA. The V segment lost 5 bases and the J segment 3 bases; nucleotides outside the gene matches: 8. This CDR3 is 15 amino acids long.

J is TRBJ2-7 and V is TRBV7-3, with 9 bases matching TRBD1. Sequenced material: peripheral blood. This TCR came from a man in his 70s with acute or convalescent COVID-19. The DNA for the CDR3 is TGTGCCAGCAGCCCCACAGGGGGCGGACTCTACGAGCAGTACTTC. Protein product: CASSPTGGGLYEQYF. The full variable domain, completed using reference TRBV7-3 and TRBJ2-7, is GAGVSQTPSNKVTEKGKYVELRCDPISGHTALYWYRQSLGQGPEFLIYFQGTGAADDSGLPNDRFFAVRPEGSVSTLKIQRTERGDSAVYLCASSPTGGGLYEQYFGPGTRLTVT.